The 10 T cell receptor beta chains below all came from one sample that was sequenced in a study of blood T cell repertoires in COVID-19. Produced via immunoSEQ multiplex PCR; TCRdb's table is partial and in-frame only. The data show a few hundred thousand clones, roughly 89% seen once. The sequenced sample was peripheral blood. All receptors derive from an older woman with COVID-19, enrolled during active disease.

The chain has TRBV4-3 and TRBJ1-2, with no clear D. CDR1 and CDR2 (germline): LGHNA, YSLEER. The V end was cut by 1 base, the J end by 0 bases, with 9 bases between. This CDR3 contains 15 residues. CDR3 DNA sequence: TGCGCCAGCAGCCAAGGCCAGGCCCCTAACTATGGCTACACCTTC. Translating gives CASSQGQAPNYGYTF.

The chain has TRBV9 and TRBJ1-6, with a tentative D call TRBD1 (5 bases). Trimming took 0 bases from V and 7 from J, leaving 8 bases between them. CDR3 length: 14 residues. Germline V CDR1 and CDR2: SGDLS, YYNGEE. CDR3 loop: CASSVATGNSPLHF. CDR3 sequence (DNA): TGTGCCAGCAGCGTAGCTACAGGAAATTCACCCCTCCACTTT.

The V and J genes are TRBV11-2 and TRBJ2-3; 13 positions match TRBD2. V lost 2 bases to trimming and J lost 6 bases; unmatched junction nucleotides: 5. CDR3 length equals 16 residues. In germline, CDR1 is SGHAT, CDR2 FQNNGV. The CDR3 sequence is CASSLTSGGASDTQYF. In DNA, the CDR3 is TGTGCCAGCAGCTTAACTAGCGGGGGGGCCAGTGATACGCAGTATTTT.

V gene TRBV4-1 combines with J gene TRBJ1-1, with TRBD1 matching 7 bases. This CDR3 has 15 residues. From germline, CDR1 is MGHRA and CDR2 YSYEKL. After removal of 3 bases from V and 0 bases from J, the junction contained 4 bases not matched to a gene. CDR3 coding DNA: TGCGCCAGCAGCCAGGACAGGTTCATGAACACTGAAGCTTTCTTT. Translating gives CASSQDRFMNTEAFF.

The sample holds a few counts of this clone. In nucleotides, the CDR3 is TGTGCCAGCAGCTTATCTTCCAATCAGCCCCAGCATTTT. Encoded protein: CASSLSSNQPQHF. The rearrangement links TRBV7-9 to TRBJ1-5; D ambiguous. The CDR3 has 13 residues. The germline CDR1 and CDR2 sequences are SEHNR and FQNEAQ (reference sequence). Trimming took off 2 bases at V and 3 bases at J, with 5 bases between the two ends.

The chain carries TRBV12-3 or TRBV12-4 and TRBJ2-7; D gene unclear. The CDR3 is made up of 12 amino acids. Trimming took off 5 bases at V and 2 bases at J, with 7 bases between the two ends. This chain's CDR3 is CASSAVTYEQYF. The CDR3 nucleotides are TGTGCCAGCAGTGCGGTTACCTACGAGCAGTACTTC.

In the case of this clone: This CDR3 is also generated by other DNA sequences in the sample. V and J are TRBV5-5 and TRBJ1-6; 7 nucleotides align to TRBD1. J gave up 7 bases and V 0 bases, and 1 base lay outside the gene matches. The CDR3 covers 14 residues. CDR1 and CDR2 (germline): SGHKS, YYEKEE (reference sequence). CDR3 sequence reads: CASSLGQGNSPLHF. CDR3 coding DNA: TGTGCCAGCAGCTTGGGACAGGGAAATTCACCCCTCCACTTT. Variable domain in full (rest from reference TRBV5-5 and TRBJ1-6): DAGVTQSPTHLIKTRGQQVTLRCSPISGHKSVSWYQQVLGQGPQFIFQYYEKEERGRGNFPDRFSARQFPNYSSELNVNALLLGDSALYLCASSLGQGNSPLHFGNGTRLTVT.

The gene calls are TRBV6-2 or TRBV6-3 and TRBJ2-7; D remains ambiguous. The CDR3 length is 14 residues. The germline V gene encodes CDR1 MNHEY and CDR2 SVGEGT. The V gene lost 4 bases and the J gene lost 0 bases, with 10 bases spanning the gap. CDR3 nucleotides: TGTGCCAGCAGTTCCTCCGGGTACTCCTACGAGCAGTACTTC. Translated, it gives CASSSSGYSYEQYF.

This clone has a single count. The gene calls are TRBV19 and TRBJ1-5; TRBD1 matches 7 bases. The germline CDR1 and CDR2 sequences are LNHDA and SQIVND (reference sequence). V lost 2 bases and J lost 5; bases outside the gene matches: 6. The CDR3 contains 15 residues. The DNA of the CDR3 is TGTGCCAGTAGTATAACAGGGGTGTCTGATCAGCCCCAGCATTTT. This translates into CASSITGVSDQPQHF. The full variable domain, rest sourced from reference TRBV19 and TRBJ1-5, is DGGITQSPKYLFRKEGQNVTLSCEQNLNHDAMYWYRQDPGQGLRLIYYSQIVNDFQKGDIAEGYSVSREKKESFPLTVTSAQKNPTAFYLCASSITGVSDQPQHFGDGTRLSIL.

This rearrangement joins TRBV7-6 to TRBJ2-7; maybe TRBD2 (5 bases). CDR1 and CDR2 (germline): SGHVS, FNYEAQ. The ends were cut back, 1 base at V and 3 bases at J, with 10 bases in the middle. The CDR3 length is 14 residues. CDR3 sequence: CASSLEGAGYEQYF. The CDR3 DNA reads TGTGCCAGCAGCTTAGAGGGCGCGGGCTACGAGCAGTACTTC.